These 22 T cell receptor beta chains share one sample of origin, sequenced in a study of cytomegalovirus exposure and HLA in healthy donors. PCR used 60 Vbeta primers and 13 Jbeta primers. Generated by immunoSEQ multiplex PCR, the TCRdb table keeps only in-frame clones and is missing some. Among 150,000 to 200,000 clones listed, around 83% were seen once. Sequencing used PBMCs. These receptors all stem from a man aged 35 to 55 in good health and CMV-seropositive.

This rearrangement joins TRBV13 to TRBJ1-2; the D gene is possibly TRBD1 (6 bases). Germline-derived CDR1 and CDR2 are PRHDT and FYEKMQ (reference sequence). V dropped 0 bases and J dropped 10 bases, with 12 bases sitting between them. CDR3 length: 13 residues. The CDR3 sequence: CASSLGRKGDYTF. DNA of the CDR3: TGTGCCAGCAGCTTAGGCCGTAAGGGGGACTACACCTTC. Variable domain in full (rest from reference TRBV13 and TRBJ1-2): AAGVIQSPRHLIKEKRETATLKCYPIPRHDTVYWYQQGPGQDPQFLISFYEKMQSDKGSIPDRFSAQQFSDYHSELNMSSLELGDSALYFCASSLGRKGDYTFGSGTRLTVV.

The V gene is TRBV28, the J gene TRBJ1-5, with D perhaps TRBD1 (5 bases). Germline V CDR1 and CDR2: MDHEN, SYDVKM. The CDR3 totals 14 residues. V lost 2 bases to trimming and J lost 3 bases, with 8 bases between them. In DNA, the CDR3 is TGTGCCAGCAGTTTAAGACAGAACAATCAGCCCCAGCATTTT. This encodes CASSLRQNNQPQHF.

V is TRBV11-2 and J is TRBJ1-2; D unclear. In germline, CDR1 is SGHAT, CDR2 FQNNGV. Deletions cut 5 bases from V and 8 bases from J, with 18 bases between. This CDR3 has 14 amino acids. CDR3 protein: CASSLLMRSQGYTF. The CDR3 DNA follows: TGTGCCAGCAGCCTTTTAATGCGGTCACAAGGCTACACCTTC. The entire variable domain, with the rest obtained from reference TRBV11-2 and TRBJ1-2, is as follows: EAGVAQSPRYKIIEKRQSVAFWCNPISGHATLYWYQQILGQGPKLLIQFQNNGVVDDSQLPKDRFSAERLKGVDSTLKIQPAKLEDSAVYLCASSLLMRSQGYTFGSGTRLTVV.

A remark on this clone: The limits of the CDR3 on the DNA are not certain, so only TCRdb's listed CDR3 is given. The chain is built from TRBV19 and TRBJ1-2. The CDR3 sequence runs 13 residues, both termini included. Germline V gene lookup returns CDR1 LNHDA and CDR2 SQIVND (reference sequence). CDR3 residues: CASTTVAGNGYTF.

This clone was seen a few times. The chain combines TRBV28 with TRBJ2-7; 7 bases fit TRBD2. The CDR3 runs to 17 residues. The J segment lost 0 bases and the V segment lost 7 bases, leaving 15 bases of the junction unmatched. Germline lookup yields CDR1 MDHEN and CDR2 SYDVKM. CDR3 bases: TGTGCCAGCAATGGGGGGGGATCAGCGGCTAGCTCCTACGAGCAGTACTTC. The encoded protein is CASNGGGSAASSYEQYF.

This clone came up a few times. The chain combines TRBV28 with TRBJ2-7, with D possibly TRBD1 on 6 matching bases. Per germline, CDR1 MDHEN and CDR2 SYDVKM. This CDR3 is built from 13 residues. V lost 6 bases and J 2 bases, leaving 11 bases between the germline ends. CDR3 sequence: CASRNTGTYEQYF. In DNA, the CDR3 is TGTGCCAGCAGGAACACAGGGACCTACGAGCAGTACTTC.

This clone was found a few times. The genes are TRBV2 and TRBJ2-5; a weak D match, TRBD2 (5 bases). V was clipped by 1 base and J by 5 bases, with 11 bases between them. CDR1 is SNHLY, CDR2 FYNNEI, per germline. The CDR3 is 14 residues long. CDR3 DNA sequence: TGTGCCAGCAGTGAAGGTGGGAGCGTGGAGACCCAGTACTTC. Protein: CASSEGGSVETQYF.

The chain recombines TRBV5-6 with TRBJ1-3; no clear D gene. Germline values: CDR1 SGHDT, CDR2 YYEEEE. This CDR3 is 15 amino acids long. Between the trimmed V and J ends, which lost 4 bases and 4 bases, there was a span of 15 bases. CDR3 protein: CASSPTGRGGNTIYF. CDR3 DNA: TGTGCCAGCAGCCCAACCGGACGAGGGGGAAACACCATATATTTT. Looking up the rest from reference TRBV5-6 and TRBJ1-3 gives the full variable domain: DAGVTQSPTHLIKTRGQQVTLRCSPKSGHDTVSWYQQALGQGPQFIFQYYEEEERQRGNFPDRFSGHQFPNYSSELNVNALLLGDSALYLCASSPTGRGGNTIYFGEGSWLTVV.

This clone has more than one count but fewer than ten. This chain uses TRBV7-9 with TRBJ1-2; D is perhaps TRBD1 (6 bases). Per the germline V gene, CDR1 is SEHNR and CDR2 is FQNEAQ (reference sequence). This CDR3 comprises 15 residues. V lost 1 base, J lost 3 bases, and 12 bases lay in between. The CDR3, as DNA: TGTGCCAGCAGCTTAGATGGACAGAGCGACTATGGCTACACCTTC. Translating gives CASSLDGQSDYGYTF.

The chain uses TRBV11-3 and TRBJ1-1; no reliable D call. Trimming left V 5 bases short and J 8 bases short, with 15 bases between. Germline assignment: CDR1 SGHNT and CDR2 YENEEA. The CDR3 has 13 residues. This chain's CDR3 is CASSPHRGMEAFF. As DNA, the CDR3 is TGTGCCAGCAGCCCTCACCGGGGTATGGAAGCTTTCTTT. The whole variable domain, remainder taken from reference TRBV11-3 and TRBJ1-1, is EAGVVQSPRYKIIEKKQPVAFWCNPISGHNTLYWYLQNLGQGPELLIRYENEEAVDDSQLPKDRFSAERLKGVDSTLKIQPAELGDSAVYLCASSPHRGMEAFFGQGTRLTVV.

CDR3 nucleotides: TGTGCCAGCAGCTTGGTTCGGGGGTCTGAGACCCAGTACTTC. It translates to CASSLVRGSETQYF. The rearrangement uses TRBV5-6 and TRBJ2-5, with a tentative D call TRBD2 (6 bases). There are 14 residues in the CDR3. V was pared by 0 bases and J by 5 bases, with 11 bases between. Germline-derived CDR1 and CDR2 are SGHDT and YYEEEE.

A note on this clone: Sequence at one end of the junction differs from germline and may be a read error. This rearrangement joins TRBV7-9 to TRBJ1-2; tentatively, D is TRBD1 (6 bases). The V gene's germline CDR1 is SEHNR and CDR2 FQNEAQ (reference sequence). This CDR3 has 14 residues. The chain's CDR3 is CSSSLAATGNGYTF. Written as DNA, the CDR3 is TGTTCCAGCAGCTTGGCCGCCACAGGGAATGGCTACACCTTC.

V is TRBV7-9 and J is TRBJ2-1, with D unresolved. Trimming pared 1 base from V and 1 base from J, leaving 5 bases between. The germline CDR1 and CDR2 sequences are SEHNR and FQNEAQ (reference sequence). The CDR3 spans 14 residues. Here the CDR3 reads CASSLDGSYNEQFF. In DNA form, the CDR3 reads TGTGCCAGCAGCTTAGACGGTTCCTACAATGAGCAGTTCTTC.

The chain's CDR3 is CSVRVNSNQPQHF. In nucleotides, the CDR3 is TGCAGCGTAAGAGTTAATAGCAATCAGCCCCAGCATTTT. V gene TRBV29-1 combines with J gene TRBJ1-5; D is undetermined. In germline, CDR1 is SQVTM, CDR2 ANQGSEA. V was shortened by 6 bases and J by 0 bases, with 9 bases between the two germline ends. This CDR3 has 13 amino acids.

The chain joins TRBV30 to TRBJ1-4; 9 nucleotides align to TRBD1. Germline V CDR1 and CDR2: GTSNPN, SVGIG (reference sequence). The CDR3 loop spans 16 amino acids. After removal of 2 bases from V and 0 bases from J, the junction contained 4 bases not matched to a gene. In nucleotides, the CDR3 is TGTGCCTGGAGTTTAGACAGGGGGACAACTAATGAAAAACTGTTTTTT. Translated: CAWSLDRGTTNEKLFF.

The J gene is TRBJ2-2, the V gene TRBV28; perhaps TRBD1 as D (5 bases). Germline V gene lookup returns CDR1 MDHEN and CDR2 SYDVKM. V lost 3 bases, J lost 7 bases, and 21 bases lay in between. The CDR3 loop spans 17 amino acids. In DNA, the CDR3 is TGTGCCAGCAGTTTCCTCCTCGTGGCAGGGAAAAACGGGGAGCTGTTTTTT. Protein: CASSFLLVAGKNGELFF.

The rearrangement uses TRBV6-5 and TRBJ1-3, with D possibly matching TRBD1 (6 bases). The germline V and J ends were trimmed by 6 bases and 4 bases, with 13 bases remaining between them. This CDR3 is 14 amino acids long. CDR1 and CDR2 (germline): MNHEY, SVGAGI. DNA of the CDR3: TGTGCCAGCAGCCTAATAGGACAGGGAAACACCATATATTTT. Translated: CASSLIGQGNTIYF.

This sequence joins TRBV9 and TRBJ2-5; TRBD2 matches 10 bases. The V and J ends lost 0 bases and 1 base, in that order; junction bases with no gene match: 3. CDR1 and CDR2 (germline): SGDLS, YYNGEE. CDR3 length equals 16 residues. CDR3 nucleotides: TGTGCCAGCAGCGTAGGTGGGACTAGCGTCCAAGAGACCCAGTACTTC. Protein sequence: CASSVGGTSVQETQYF.

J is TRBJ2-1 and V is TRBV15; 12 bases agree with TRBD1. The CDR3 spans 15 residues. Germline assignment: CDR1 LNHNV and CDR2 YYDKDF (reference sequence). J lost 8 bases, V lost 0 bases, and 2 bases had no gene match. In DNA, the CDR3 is TGTGCCACCAGCAGAGATGGGACAGGGGGCGATGAGCAGTTCTTC. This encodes CATSRDGTGGDEQFF.

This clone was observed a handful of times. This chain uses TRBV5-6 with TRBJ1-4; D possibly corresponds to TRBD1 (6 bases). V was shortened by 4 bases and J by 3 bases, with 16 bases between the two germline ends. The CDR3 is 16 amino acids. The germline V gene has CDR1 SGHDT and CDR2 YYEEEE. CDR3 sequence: CASSLRLGAPNEKLFF. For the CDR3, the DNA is TGTGCCAGCAGCCTGAGATTGGGGGCTCCTAATGAAAAACTGTTTTTT.

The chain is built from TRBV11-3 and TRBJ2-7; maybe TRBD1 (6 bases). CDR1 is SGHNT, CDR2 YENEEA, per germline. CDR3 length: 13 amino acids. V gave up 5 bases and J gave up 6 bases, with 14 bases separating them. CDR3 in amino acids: CASSRVGTPEQYF. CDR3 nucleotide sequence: TGTGCCAGCAGCCGAGTTGGGACACCCGAGCAGTACTTC.

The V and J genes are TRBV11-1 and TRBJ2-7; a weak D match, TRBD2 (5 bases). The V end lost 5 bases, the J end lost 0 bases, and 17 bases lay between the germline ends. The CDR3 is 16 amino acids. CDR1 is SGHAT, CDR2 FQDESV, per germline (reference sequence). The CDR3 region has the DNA TGTGCCAGCAGCCGGGTGCCGGGGAGCGGCTCCTACGAGCAGTACTTC. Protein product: CASSRVPGSGSYEQYF.